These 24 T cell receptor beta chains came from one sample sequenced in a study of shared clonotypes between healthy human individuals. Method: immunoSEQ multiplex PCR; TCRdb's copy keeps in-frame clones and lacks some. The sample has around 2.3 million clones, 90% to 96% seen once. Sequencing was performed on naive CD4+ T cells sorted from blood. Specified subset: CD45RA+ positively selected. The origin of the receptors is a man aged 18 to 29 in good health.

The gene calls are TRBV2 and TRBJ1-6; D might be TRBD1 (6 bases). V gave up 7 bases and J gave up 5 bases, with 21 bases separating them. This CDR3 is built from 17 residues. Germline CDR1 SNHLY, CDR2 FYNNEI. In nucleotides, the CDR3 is TGTGCCAGCACCGACCTGGGACAAAACAAGAATAATTCACCCCTCCACTTT. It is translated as CASTDLGQNKNNSPLHF.

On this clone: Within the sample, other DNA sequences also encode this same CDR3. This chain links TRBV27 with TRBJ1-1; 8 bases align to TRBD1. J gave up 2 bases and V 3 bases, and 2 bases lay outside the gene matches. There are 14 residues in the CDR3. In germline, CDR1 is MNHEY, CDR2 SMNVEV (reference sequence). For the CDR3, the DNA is TGTGCCAGCAGTTTGGACAGGGAAAACACTGAAGCTTTCTTT. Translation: CASSLDRENTEAFF.

CDR3 residues: CASSRVMGGSYNEQFF. Written as DNA, the CDR3 is TGTGCCAGCTCACGGGTGATGGGGGGCAGCTACAATGAGCAGTTCTTC. V gene TRBV18 combines with J gene TRBJ2-1, with D perhaps being TRBD1 or TRBD2 (6 bases each). This CDR3 contains 16 residues. In germline, CDR1 is KGHSH, CDR2 LQKENI. V was cut by 4 bases and J by 3 bases, with 16 bases left in between.

The CDR3 here is CASSKSGTANTEAFF. CDR3 DNA: TGTGCCAGTAGTAAGTCCGGGACGGCCAACACTGAAGCTTTCTTT. The gene calls are TRBV19 and TRBJ1-1; D possibly corresponds to TRBD1 (5 bases). The CDR3 is 15 amino acids. Germline CDR1 LNHDA, CDR2 SQIVND (reference sequence). Trimming pared 4 bases from V and 2 bases from J, leaving 14 bases between.

Here the CDR3 reads CASSRSGREGHEQYF. As DNA, the CDR3 is TGCGCCAGCAGCCGTAGCGGGAGAGAGGGGCACGAGCAGTACTTC. This chain uses TRBV5-1 with TRBJ2-7, with 9 positions matching TRBD2. Germline V CDR1 and CDR2: SGHRS, YFSETQ. The CDR3 consists of 15 residues. The V segment lost 4 bases and the J segment 5 bases; nucleotides outside the gene matches: 10.

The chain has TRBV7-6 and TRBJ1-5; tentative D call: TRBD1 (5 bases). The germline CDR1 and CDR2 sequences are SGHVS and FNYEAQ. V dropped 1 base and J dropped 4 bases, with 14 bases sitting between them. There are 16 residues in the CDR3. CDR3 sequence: CASSLGWGRDNQPQHF. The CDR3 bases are TGTGCCAGCAGCTTAGGGTGGGGCAGGGATAATCAGCCCCAGCATTTT.

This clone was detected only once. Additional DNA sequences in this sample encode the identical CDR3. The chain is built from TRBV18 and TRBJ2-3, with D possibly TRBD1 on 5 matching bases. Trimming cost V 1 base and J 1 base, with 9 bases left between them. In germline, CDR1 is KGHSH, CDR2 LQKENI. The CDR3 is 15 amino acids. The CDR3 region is CASSPQGLGTDTQYF. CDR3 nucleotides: TGTGCCAGCTCACCACAGGGGTTGGGCACAGATACGCAGTATTTT.

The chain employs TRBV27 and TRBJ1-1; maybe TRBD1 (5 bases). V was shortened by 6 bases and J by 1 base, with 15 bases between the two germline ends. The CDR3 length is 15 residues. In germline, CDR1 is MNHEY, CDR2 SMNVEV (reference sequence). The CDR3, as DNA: TGTGCCAGCAGGGGGGACCGCCTTTCGAACACTGAAGCTTTCTTT. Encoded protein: CASRGDRLSNTEAFF.

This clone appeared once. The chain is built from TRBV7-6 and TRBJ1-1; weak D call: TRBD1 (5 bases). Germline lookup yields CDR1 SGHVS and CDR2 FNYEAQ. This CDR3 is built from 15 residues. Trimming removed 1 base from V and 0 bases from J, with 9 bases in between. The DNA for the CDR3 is TGTGCCAGCAGCTTAGTCGGGACGGTGAACACTGAAGCTTTCTTT. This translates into CASSLVGTVNTEAFF. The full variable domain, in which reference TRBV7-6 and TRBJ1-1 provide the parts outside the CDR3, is GAGVSQSPRYKVTKRGQDVALRCDPISGHVSLYWYRQALGQGPEFLTYFNYEAQQDKSGLPNDRFSAERPEGSISTLTIQRTEQRDSAMYRCASSLVGTVNTEAFFGQGTRLTVV.

CDR3 in amino acids: CASSLKTTGRDNQPQHF. CDR3 bases: TGTGCCAGCAGCTTAAAAACCACTGGGAGGGACAATCAGCCCCAGCATTTT. The V gene is TRBV7-3, the J gene TRBJ1-5; D call uncertain. The CDR3 covers 17 residues. Trimming stripped 1 base from V and 3 bases from J, with 16 bases between. The germline V gene encodes CDR1 SGHTA and CDR2 FQGTGA.

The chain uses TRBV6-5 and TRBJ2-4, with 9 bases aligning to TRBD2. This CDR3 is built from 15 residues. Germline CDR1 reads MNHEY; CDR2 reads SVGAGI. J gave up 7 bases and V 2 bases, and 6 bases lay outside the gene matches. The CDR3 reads CASSYRAGGLNIQYF. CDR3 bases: TGTGCCAGCAGTTACAGGGCGGGGGGGCTGAACATTCAGTACTTC.

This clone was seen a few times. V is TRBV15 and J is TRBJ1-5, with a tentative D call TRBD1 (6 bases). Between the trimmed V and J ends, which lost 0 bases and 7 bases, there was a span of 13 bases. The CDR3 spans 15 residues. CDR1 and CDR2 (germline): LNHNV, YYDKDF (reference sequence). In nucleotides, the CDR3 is TGTGCCACCAGCAGAGATTCGAACAGGGCACAGCCCCAGCATTTT. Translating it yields CATSRDSNRAQPQHF.

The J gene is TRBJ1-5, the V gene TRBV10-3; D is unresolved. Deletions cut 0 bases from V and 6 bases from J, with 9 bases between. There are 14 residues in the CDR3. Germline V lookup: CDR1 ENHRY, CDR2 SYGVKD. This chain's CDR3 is CAISESGLGQPQHF. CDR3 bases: TGTGCCATCAGTGAGTCGGGTTTGGGTCAGCCCCAGCATTTT.

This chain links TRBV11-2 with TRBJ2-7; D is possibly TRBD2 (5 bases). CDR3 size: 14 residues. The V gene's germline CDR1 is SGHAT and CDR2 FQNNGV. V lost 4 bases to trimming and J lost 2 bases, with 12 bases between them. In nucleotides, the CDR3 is TGTGCCAGCAGCTCTAGTTGGGGAGCCTACGAGCAGTACTTC. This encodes CASSSSWGAYEQYF.

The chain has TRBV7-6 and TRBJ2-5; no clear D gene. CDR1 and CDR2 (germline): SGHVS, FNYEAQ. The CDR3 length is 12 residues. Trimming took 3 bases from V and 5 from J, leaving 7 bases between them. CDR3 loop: CASSFQRETQYF. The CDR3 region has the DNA TGTGCCAGCAGCTTTCAACGGGAGACCCAGTACTTC.

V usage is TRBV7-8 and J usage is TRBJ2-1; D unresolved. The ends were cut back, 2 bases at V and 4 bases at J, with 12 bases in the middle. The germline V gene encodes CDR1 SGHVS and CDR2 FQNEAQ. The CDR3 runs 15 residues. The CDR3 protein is CASSLLANWYNEQFF. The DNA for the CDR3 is TGTGCCAGCAGCTTATTAGCAAATTGGTACAATGAGCAGTTCTTC. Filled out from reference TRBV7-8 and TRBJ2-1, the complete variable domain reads GAGVSQSPRYKVAKRGQDVALRCDPISGHVSLFWYQQALGQGPEFLTYFQNEAQLDKSGLPSDRFFAERPEGSVSTLKIQRTQQEDSAVYLCASSLLANWYNEQFFGPGTRLTVL.

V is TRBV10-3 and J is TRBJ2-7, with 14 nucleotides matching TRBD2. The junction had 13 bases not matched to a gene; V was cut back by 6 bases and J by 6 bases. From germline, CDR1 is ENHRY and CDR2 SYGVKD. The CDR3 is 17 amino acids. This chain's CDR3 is CAIRPGTSGSEFGEQYF. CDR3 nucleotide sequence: TGTGCCATCAGACCCGGGACTAGCGGGAGTGAATTTGGCGAGCAGTACTTC.

This chain's CDR3 is CASSFYPIAGVGQYF. CDR3 nucleotides: TGTGCCAGCAGCTTTTACCCGATAGCGGGAGTGGGGCAGTATTTT. The rearrangement uses TRBV7-2 and TRBJ2-3; 9 nucleotides agree with TRBD2. Germline CDR1 and CDR2: SGHTA and FQGNSA. V shed 3 bases, J shed 11 bases, and the junction held 12 bases outside the gene matches. CDR3 length: 15 amino acids.

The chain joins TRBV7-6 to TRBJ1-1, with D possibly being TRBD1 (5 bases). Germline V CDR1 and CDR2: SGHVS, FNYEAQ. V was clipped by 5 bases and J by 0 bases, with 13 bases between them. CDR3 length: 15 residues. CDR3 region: CASSPMTVMNTEAFF. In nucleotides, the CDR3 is TGTGCCAGCAGCCCGATGACAGTTATGAACACTGAAGCTTTCTTT.

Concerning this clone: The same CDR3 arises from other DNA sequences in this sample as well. CDR3 protein: CASSLGGLADTQYF. As DNA, the CDR3 is TGCGCCAGCAGCTTGGGGGGACTAGCGGATACGCAGTATTTT. The V and J genes are TRBV5-1 and TRBJ2-3; 10 positions match TRBD2. The J segment lost 6 bases and the V segment lost 0 bases, leaving 1 base of the junction unmatched. Germline V gives CDR1 SGHRS, CDR2 YFSETQ. The CDR3 length is 14 residues.

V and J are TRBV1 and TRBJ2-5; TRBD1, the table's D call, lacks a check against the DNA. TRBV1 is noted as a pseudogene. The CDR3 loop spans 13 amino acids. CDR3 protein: CTSTLHRDETQYF. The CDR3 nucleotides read TGCACCAGCACCCTTCACAGGGATGAGACCCAGTACTTC.

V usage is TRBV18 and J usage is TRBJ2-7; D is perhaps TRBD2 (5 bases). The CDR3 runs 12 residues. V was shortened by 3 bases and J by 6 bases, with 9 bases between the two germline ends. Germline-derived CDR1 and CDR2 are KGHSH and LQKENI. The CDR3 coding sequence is TGTGCCAGCTCACCCCGCCGGGGCGAGCAGTACTTC. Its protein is CASSPRRGEQYF.

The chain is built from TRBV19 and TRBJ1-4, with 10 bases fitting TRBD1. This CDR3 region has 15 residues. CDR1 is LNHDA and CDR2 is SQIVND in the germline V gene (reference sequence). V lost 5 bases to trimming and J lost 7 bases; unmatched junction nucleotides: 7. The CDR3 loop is CASSESGTGVEKLFF. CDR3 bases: TGTGCCAGTAGTGAATCCGGGACAGGGGTTGAAAAACTGTTTTTT.

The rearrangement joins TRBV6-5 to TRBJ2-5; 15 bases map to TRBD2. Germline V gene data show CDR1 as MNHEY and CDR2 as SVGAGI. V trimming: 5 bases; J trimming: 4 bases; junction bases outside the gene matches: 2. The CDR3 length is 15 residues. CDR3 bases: TGTGCCAGCAGTCGGACTAGCGGGAGGGTAGAGACCCAGTACTTC. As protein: CASSRTSGRVETQYF.